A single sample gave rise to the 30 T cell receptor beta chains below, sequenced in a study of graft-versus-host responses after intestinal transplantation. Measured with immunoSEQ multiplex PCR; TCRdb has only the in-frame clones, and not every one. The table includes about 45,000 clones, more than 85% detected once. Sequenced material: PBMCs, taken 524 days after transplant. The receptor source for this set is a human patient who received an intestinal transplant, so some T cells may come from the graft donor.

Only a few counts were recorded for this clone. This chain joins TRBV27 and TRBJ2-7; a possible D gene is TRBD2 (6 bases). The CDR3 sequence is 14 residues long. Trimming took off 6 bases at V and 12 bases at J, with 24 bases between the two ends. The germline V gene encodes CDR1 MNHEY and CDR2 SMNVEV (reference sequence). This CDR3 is CASRLTAGTIDRYF. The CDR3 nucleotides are TGTGCCAGCAGGCTAACGGCGGGGACGATTGATCGGTACTTC.

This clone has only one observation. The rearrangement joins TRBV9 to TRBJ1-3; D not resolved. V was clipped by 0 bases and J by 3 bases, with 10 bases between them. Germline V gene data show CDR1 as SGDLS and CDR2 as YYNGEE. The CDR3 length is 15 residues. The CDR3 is CASSVAAGHGNTIYF. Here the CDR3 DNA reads TGTGCCAGCAGCGTAGCGGCAGGTCATGGAAACACCATATATTTT.

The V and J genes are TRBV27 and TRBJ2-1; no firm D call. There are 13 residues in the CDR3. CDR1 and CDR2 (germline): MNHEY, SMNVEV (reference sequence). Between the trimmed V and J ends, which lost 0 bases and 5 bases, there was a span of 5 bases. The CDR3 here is CASSLSRNNEQFF. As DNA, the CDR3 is TGTGCCAGCAGTTTATCGAGAAACAATGAGCAGTTCTTC.

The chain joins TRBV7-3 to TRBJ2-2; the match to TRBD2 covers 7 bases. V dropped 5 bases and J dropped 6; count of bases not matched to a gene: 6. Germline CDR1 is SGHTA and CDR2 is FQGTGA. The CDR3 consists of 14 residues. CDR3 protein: CASSAGLGAGELFF. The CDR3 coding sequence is TGTGCCAGCAGCGCCGGACTAGGTGCCGGGGAGCTGTTTTTT.

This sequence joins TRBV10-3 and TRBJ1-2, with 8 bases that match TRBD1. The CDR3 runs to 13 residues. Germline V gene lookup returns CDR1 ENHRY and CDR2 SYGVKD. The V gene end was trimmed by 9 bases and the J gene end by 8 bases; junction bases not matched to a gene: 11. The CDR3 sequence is CAIRQGLGRGYTF. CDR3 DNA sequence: TGTGCCATTAGACAGGGGTTGGGGCGAGGCTACACCTTC.

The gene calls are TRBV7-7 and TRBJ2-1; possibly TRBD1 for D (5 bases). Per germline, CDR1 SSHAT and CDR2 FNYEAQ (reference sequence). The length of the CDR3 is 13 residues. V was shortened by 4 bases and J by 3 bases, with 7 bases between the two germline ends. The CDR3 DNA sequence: TGTGCCAGCAGCTCGACAGTCTACAATGAGCAGTTCTTC. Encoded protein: CASSSTVYNEQFF. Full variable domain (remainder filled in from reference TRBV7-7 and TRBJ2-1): GAGVSQSPRYKVTKRGQDVTLRCDPISSHATLYWYQQALGQGPEFLTYFNYEAQPDKSGLPSDRFSAERPEGSISTLTIQRTEQRDSAMYRCASSSTVYNEQFFGPGTRLTVL.

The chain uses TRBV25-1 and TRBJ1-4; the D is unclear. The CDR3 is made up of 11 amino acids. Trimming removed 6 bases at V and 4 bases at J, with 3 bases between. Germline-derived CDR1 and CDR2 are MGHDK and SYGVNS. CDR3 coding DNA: TGTGCCAGCAGAGATAATGAAAAACTGTTTTTT. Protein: CASRDNEKLFF.

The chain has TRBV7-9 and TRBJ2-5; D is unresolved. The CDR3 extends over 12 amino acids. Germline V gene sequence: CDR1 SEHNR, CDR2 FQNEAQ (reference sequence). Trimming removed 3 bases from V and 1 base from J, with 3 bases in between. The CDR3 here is CASSFIQETQYF. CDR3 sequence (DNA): TGTGCCAGCAGCTTCATCCAAGAGACCCAGTACTTC.

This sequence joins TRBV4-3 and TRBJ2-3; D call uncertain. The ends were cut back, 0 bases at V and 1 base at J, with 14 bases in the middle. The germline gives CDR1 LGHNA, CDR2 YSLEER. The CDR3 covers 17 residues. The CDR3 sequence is CASSQDSVLSRTDTQYF. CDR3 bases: TGCGCCAGCAGCCAAGATTCCGTCCTAAGCCGCACAGATACGCAGTATTTT.

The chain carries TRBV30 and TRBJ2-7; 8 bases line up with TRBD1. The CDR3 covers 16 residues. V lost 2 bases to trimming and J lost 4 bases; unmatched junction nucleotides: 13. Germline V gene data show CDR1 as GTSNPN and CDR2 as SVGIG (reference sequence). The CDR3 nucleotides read TGTGCCTGGAGTCCCCCCGACAGGGGAGGAGGGTACGAGCAGTACTTC. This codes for CAWSPPDRGGGYEQYF.

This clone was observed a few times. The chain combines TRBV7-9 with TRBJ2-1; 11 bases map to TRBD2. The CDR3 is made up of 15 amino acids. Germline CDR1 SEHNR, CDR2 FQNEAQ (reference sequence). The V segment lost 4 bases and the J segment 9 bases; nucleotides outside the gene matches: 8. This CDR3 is CASSSWTSGYTEQFF. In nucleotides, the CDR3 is TGTGCCAGCAGCTCTTGGACTAGCGGGTATACTGAGCAGTTCTTC.

The CDR3 loop is CASSTGTSDLTDTQYF. CDR3 nucleotide sequence: TGTGCCAGTAGTACCGGGACTAGCGACCTCACAGATACGCAGTATTTT. V and J are TRBV19 and TRBJ2-3; 10 bases line up with TRBD2. V shed 4 bases and J 2 bases; nucleotides not matched to a gene: 6. Looked up from germline, CDR1 is LNHDA and CDR2 is SQIVND (reference sequence). This CDR3 is built from 16 residues.

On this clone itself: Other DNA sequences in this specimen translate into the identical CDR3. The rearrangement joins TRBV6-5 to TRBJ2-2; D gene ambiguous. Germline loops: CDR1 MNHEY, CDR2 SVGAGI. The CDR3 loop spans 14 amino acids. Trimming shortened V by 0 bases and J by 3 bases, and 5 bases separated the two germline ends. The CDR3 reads CASSYSGDTGELFF. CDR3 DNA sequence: TGTGCCAGCAGTTACTCAGGCGACACCGGGGAGCTGTTTTTT.

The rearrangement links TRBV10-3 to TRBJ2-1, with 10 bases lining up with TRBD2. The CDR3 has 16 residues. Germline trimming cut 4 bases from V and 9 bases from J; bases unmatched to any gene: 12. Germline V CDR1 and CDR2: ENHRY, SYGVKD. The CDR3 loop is CAISGSSGSPSGEQFF. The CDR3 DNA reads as TGTGCCATCAGTGGGTCTAGCGGGAGTCCTTCGGGTGAGCAGTTCTTC.

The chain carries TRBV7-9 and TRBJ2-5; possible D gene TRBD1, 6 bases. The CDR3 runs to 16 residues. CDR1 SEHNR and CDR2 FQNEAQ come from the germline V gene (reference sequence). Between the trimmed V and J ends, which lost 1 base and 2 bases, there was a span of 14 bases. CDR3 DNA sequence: TGTGCCAGCAGCTTAGGGACAGCTTCATTACAAGAGACCCAGTACTTC. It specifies CASSLGTASLQETQYF.

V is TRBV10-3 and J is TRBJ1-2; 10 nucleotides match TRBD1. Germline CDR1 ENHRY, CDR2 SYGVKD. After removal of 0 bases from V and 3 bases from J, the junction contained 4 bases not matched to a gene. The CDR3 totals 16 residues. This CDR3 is CAISESAGQGDYGYTF. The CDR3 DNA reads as TGTGCCATCAGTGAGTCGGCTGGACAGGGGGACTATGGCTACACCTTC.

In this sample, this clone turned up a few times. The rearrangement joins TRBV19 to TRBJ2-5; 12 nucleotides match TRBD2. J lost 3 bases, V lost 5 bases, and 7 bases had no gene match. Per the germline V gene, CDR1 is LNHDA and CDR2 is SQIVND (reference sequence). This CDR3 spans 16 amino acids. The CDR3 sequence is CASSSPGLAGKETQYF. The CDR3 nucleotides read TGTGCCAGTAGTTCCCCGGGACTAGCGGGCAAAGAGACCCAGTACTTC. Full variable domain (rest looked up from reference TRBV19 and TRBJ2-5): DGGITQSPKYLFRKEGQNVTLSCEQNLNHDAMYWYRQDPGQGLRLIYYSQIVNDFQKGDIAEGYSVSREKKESFPLTVTSAQKNPTAFYLCASSSPGLAGKETQYFGPGTRLLVL.

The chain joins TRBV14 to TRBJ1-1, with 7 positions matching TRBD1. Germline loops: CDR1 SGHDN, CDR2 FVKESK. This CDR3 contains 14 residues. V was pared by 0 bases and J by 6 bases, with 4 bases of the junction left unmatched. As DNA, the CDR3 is TGTGCCAGCAGCCAAGAGTTAGGACAGGCTGAAGCTTTCTTT. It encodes CASSQELGQAEAFF.

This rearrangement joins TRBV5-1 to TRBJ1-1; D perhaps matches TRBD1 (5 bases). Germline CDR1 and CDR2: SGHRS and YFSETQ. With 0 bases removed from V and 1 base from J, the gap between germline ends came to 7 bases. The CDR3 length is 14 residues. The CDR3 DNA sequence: TGCGCCAGCAGCTTGGCCCAGGGGAACACTGAAGCTTTCTTT. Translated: CASSLAQGNTEAFF. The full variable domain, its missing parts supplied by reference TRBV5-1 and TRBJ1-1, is KAGVTQTPRYLIKTRGQQVTLSCSPISGHRSVSWYQQTPGQGLQFLFEYFSETQRNKGNFPGRFSGRQFSNSRSEMNVSTLELGDSALYLCASSLAQGNTEAFFGQGTRLTVV.

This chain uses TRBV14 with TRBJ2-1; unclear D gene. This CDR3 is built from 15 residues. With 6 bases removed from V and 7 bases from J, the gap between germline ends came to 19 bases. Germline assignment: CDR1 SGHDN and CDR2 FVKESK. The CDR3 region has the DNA TGTGCCAGCAGTCGACTTGACTCCGTGGGGAATGAGCAGTTCTTC. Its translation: CASSRLDSVGNEQFF. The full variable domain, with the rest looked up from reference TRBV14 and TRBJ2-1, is EAGVTQFPSHSVIEKGQTVTLRCDPISGHDNLYWYRRVMGKEIKFLLHFVKESKQDESGMPNNRFLAERTGGTYSTLKVQPAELEDSGVYFCASSRLDSVGNEQFFGPGTRLTVL.

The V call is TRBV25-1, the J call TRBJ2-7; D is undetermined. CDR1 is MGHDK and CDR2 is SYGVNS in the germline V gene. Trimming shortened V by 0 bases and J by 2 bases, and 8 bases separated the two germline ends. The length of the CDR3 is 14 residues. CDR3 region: CASSEYDGAYEQYF. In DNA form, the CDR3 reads TGTGCCAGCAGTGAATACGACGGAGCCTACGAGCAGTACTTC.

The CDR3 protein is CASSFGGTTNEKLFF. The CDR3 nucleotides are TGTGCCAGCAGTTTCGGGGGCACAACTAATGAAAAACTGTTTTTT. V usage is TRBV28 and J usage is TRBJ1-4; weak D call: TRBD1 (6 bases). CDR1 and CDR2 (germline): MDHEN, SYDVKM. This CDR3 is built from 15 residues. Trimming took 3 bases from V and 0 from J, leaving 8 bases between them.

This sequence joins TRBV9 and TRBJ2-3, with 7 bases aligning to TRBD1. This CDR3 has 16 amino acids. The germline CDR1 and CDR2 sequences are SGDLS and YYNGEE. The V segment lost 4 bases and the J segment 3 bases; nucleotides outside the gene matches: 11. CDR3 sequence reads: CASSFPRAGGTDTQYF. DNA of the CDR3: TGTGCCAGCAGCTTCCCCCGGGCAGGGGGTACAGATACGCAGTATTTT.

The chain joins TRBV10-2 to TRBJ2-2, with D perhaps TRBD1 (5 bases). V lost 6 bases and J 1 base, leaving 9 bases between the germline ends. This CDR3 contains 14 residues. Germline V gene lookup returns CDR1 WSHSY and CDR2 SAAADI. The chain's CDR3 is CASSPQGNTGELFF. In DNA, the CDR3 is TGCGCCAGCAGCCCTCAGGGGAACACCGGGGAGCTGTTTTTT.

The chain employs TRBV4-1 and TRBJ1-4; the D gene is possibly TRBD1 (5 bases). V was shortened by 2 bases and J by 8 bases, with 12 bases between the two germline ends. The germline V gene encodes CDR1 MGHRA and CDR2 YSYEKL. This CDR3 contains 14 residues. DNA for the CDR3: TGCGCCAGCAGCCAAAGGGGTTCAGGGGAAAAACTGTTTTTT. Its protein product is CASSQRGSGEKLFF.

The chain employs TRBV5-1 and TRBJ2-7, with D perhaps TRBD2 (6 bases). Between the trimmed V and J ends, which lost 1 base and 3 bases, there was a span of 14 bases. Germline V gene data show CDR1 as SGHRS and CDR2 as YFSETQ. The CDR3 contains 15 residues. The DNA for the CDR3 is TGCGCCAGCAGCTTGTCCGGGACTTCCTTCTACGAGCAGTACTTC. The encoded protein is CASSLSGTSFYEQYF.

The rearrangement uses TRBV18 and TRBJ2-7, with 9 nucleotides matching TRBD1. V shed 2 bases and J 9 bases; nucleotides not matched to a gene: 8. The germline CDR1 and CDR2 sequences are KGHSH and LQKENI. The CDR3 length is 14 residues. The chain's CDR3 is CASSPGQGNSWQYF. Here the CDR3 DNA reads TGTGCCAGCTCACCAGGACAGGGGAACTCTTGGCAGTACTTC. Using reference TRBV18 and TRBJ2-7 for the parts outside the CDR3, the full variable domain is NAGVMQNPRHLVRRRGQEARLRCSPMKGHSHVYWYRQLPEEGLKFMVYLQKENIIDESGMPKERFSAEFPKEGPSILRIQQVVRGDSAAYFCASSPGQGNSWQYFGPGTRLTVT.

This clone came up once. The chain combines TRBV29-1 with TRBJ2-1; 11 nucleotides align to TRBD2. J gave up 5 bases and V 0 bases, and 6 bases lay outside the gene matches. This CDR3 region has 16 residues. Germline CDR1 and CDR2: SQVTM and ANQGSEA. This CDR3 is CSVEEVSGRVDNEQFF. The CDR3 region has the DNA TGCAGCGTTGAAGAGGTTAGCGGGAGGGTAGACAATGAGCAGTTCTTC.

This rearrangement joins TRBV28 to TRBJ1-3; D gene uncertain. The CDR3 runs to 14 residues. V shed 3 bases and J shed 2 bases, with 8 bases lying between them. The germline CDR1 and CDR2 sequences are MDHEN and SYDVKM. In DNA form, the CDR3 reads TGTGCCAGCAGTTTCCAGGAAACTGGAAACACCATATATTTT. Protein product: CASSFQETGNTIYF.

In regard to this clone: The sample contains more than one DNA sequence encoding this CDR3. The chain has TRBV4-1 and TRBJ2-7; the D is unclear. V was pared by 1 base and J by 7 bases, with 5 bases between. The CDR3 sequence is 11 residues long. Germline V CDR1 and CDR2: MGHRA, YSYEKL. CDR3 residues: CASSQGEEQYF. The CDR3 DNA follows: TGCGCCAGCAGCCAAGGGGAAGAGCAGTACTTC.